The entry that follows covers one T cell receptor (beta chain) sequence. What it binds is unknown. The use of a sample-barcoded 5' primer and a J-beta primer mix characterized a second PCR of roughly 7 to 11 cycles. A tag from a template-switch adaptor with 12 random nucleotides marked each cDNA molecule. Via MiXCR, TCRdb re-called the 5' RACE reads, giving one row per CDR3 protein. The top ten clones hold 20% to 25% of a sample with fewer than 2 million distinct CDR3 sequences, about 39% of them seen once. The sample originates from a study of blood T cells in healthy people across ages. The trim removed 4 bases at V and 7 bases at J, leaving 13 bases unmatched. The CDR3 extends over 16 amino acids. The germline V gene has CDR1 SNHLY and CDR2 FYNNEI. Study findings and constraints: Roughly linearly, TCR beta diversity per million T cells fell as age increased. Comparison with aged donors showed that long-lived donors had more naive CD4+ cells and higher diversity.

The chain carries TRBV2 and TRBJ2-1; 7 bases agree with TRBD2. The sequence was collected from a human donor in good health. The sequencing input was blood. For the CDR3, the DNA is TGTGCCAGCAGTGTAGAGTGGGGGGGAACGTCAAATGAGCAGTTCTTC. Translating gives CASSVEWGGTSNEQFF.